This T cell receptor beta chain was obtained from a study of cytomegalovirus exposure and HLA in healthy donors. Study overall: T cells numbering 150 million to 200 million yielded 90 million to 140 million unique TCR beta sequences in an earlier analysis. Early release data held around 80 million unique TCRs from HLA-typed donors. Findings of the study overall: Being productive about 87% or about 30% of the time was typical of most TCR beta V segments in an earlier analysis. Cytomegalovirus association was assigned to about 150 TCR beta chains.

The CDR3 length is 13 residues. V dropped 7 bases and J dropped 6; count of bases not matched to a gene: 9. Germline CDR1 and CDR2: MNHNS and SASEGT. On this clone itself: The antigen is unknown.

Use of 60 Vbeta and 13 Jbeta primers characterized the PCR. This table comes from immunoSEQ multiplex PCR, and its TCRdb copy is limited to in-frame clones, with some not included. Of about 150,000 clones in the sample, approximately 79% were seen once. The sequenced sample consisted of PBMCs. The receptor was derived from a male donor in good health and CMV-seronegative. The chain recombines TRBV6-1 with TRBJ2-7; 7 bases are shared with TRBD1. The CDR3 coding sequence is TGTGCCAGCACCGGGACAGCTCTCTCCGAGCAGTACTTC. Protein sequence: CASTGTALSEQYF.